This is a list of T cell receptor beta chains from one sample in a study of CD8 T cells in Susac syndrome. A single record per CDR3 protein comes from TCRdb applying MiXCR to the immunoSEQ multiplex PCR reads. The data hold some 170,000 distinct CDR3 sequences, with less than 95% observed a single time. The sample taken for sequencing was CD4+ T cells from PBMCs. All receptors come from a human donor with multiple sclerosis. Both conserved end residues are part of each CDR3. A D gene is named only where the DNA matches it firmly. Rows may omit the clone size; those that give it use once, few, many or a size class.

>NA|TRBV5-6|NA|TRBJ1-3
TGTGCCAGCACGCGTGTGTGGCCAGTAGGAAACACCATATATTTT
CASTRVWPVGNTIYF
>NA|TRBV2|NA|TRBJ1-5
TGTGCCAGCCACCCGGGGGGTCATCAGCCCCAGCATTTT
CASHPGGHQPQHF
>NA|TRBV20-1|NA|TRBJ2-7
TGCAGTGCGTGGGACCACAGCTCCTACGAGCAGTACTTC
CSAWDHSSYEQYF
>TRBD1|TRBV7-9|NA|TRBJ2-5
TGTGCCAGCAGCCCCCGTACAGGGGAGGAGACCCAGTACTTC
CASSPRTGEETQYF
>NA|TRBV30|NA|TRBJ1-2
TGTGCCTGGAGTGTACGGCAGGGGACCAACTATGGCTACACCTTC
CAWSVRQGTNYGYTF
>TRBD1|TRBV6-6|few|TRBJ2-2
TGTGCCAGCAGTTACCCCGGGACAGGGGCCGGGGAGCTGTTTTTT
CASSYPGTGAGELFF
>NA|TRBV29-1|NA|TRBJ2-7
TGCAGCGTTGTGTGGGGGATCTCCTACGAGCAGTACTTC
CSVVWGISYEQYF
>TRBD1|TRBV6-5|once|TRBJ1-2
TGTGCCAGCAGTTACGGACAGGCGGGGGGCTACACCTTC
CASSYGQAGGYTF
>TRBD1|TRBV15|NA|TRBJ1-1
TGTGCCACCAGCAGCAGGGCAGGGGGTGCTGAAGCTTTCTTT
CATSSRAGGAEAFF
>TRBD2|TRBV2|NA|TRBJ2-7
TGTGCCAGCAGTGAAAGACTAGCGGGCGTCTCTTCCTACGAGCAGTACTTC
CASSERLAGVSSYEQYF
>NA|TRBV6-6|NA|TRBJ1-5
TGTGCCAGCAGTTGGGCGACGAATCAGCCCCAGCATTTT
CASSWATNQPQHF
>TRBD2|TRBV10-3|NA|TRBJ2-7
TGTGCCATCAACGATGCAGATAGCGGGAGGCACGGCGAGCAGTACTTC
CAINDADSGRHGEQYF
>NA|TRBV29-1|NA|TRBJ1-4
TGCAGCGCGGGGGGATCTCATGAAAAACTGTTTTTT
CSAGGSHEKLFF
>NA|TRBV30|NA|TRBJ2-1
TGTGCCTGGAGTGTGGGGGATGAGGATGAGCAGTTCTTC
CAWSVGDEDEQFF
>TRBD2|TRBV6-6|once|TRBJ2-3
TGTGCCAGCAGACCCCTAGCGGGGGGTTTCACAGATACGCAGTATTTT
CASRPLAGGFTDTQYF
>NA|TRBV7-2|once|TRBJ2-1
TGTGCCAGCAGCTTAGGGGGAGGGGGGCCAGGCCGTGAGCAGTTCTTC
CASSLGGGGPGREQFF
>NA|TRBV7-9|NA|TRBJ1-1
TGTGCCAGCAGCCCAGGATACGAAGCTTTCTTT
CASSPGYEAFF